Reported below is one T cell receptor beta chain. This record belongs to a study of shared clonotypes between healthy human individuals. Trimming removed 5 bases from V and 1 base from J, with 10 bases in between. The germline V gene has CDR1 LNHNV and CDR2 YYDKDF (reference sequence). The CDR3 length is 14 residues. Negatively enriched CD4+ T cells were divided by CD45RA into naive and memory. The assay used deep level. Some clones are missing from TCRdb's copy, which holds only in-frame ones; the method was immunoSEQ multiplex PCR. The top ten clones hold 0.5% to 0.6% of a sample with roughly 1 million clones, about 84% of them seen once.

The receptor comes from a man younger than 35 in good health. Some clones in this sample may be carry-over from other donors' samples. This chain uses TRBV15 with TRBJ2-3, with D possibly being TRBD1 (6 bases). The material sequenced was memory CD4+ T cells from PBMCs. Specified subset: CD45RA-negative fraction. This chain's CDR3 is CATSLRQGTDTQYF. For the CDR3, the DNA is TGTGCCACCAGCTTGCGACAGGGCACAGATACGCAGTATTTT.